Below are 14 T cell receptor beta chains sequenced from a single sample in a study of beta chain features in type 1 diabetes. As every portion of the isolated RNA was reverse transcribed, the sequencing read expressed TCRB transcripts. Sequenced by immunoSEQ multiplex PCR; TCRdb stores in-frame clones only, minus some. The table records 300,000 to 400,000 clones, about 11% of them present only once. The sequencing sample was made of naive CD4+ T cells from blood. The receptors were sampled from a woman in her twenties or thirties in good health.

V gene TRBV9 combines with J gene TRBJ2-5, with D possibly being TRBD2 (5 bases). This CDR3 has 15 residues. Trimming took off 0 bases at V and 3 bases at J, with 12 bases between the two ends. Germline CDR1 reads SGDLS; CDR2 reads YYNGEE. DNA of the CDR3: TGTGCCAGCAGCGTAGTGGGAAGCGGTAAAGAGACCCAGTACTTC. Translation gives CASSVVGSGKETQYF.

This chain connects TRBV5-1 to TRBJ1-1, with D unclear. This CDR3 region has 12 residues. Germline CDR1 reads SGHRS; CDR2 reads YFSETQ. The V end was cut by 0 bases, the J end by 11 bases, with 11 bases between. The CDR3 nucleotides are TGCGCCAGCAGCTTGGCCAACAGCCGCGCTTTCTTT. It translates to CASSLANSRAFF.

This clone was found a few times. This chain links TRBV11-2 with TRBJ2-4, with D possibly being TRBD2 (5 bases). Trimming took off 2 bases at V and 7 bases at J, with 12 bases between the two ends. This CDR3 comprises 14 residues. Germline CDR1 is SGHAT and CDR2 is FQNNGV. In DNA form, the CDR3 reads TGTGCCAGCAGCTTATTTTCGCGAGGGAACATTCAGTACTTC. Amino acids: CASSLFSRGNIQYF.

The sample holds a few counts of this clone. The CDR3, as DNA: TGTGCCAGCAGCTTAAGCCCCCCTGCCCCTCGTAGCTCCTACGAGCAGTACTTC. Translating it yields CASSLSPPAPRSSYEQYF. This chain uses TRBV11-2 with TRBJ2-7; D is unclear. CDR3 length equals 18 residues. Germline V gene sequence: CDR1 SGHAT, CDR2 FQNNGV. Between the trimmed V and J ends, which lost 2 bases and 0 bases, there was a span of 20 bases.

This clone was found a few times. The chain carries TRBV28 and TRBJ2-5; 10 positions agree with TRBD2. V lost 6 bases to trimming and J lost 4 bases; unmatched junction nucleotides: 8. Germline lookup yields CDR1 MDHEN and CDR2 SYDVKM. CDR3 length: 15 residues. In DNA form, the CDR3 reads TGTGCCAGCAGCCTAGGCCTAGCGGGAGTAGAGACCCAGTACTTC. Translation gives CASSLGLAGVETQYF. Combining the CDR3 with reference TRBV28 and TRBJ2-5 gives the whole variable domain DVKVTQSSRYLVKRTGEKVFLECVQDMDHENMFWYRQDPGLGLRLIYFSYDVKMKEKGDIPEGYSVSREKKERFSLILESASTNQTSMYLCASSLGLAGVETQYFGPGTRLLVL.

The genes are TRBV7-3 and TRBJ2-3; 10 bases match TRBD2. Germline V lookup: CDR1 SGHTA, CDR2 FQGTGA. CDR3 length: 19 residues. V dropped 2 bases and J dropped 4; count of bases not matched to a gene: 15. This CDR3 is CASSLSGLTSGILPDTQYF. CDR3 DNA: TGTGCCAGCAGCTTATCGGGTCTAACTAGCGGGATCCTCCCAGATACGCAGTATTTT.

This clone was counted a few times. The chain links TRBV18 to TRBJ2-1, with D possibly TRBD2 on 6 matching bases. The germline CDR1 and CDR2 sequences are KGHSH and LQKENI. V lost 3 bases and J lost 8, with 26 bases in between. This CDR3 contains 18 residues. In DNA, the CDR3 is TGTGCCAGCTCACCTTATGGGGGGACCGGGGCGGTTGCGGATGAGCAGTTCTTC. Its translation is CASSPYGGTGAVADEQFF. The variable domain in full, with the rest retrieved from reference TRBV18 and TRBJ2-1, is NAGVMQNPRHLVRRRGQEARLRCSPMKGHSHVYWYRQLPEEGLKFMVYLQKENIIDESGMPKERFSAEFPKEGPSILRIQQVVRGDSAAYFCASSPYGGTGAVADEQFFGPGTRLTVL.

This rearrangement joins TRBV7-9 to TRBJ1-1; TRBD1 matches at 7 bases. Germline CDR1 and CDR2: SEHNR and FQNEAQ (reference sequence). V lost 2 bases and J lost 1; bases outside the gene matches: 1. This CDR3 is 14 amino acids long. In DNA, the CDR3 is TGTGCCAGCAGCTTAACAGGGGCGAACACTGAAGCTTTCTTT. It yields the protein CASSLTGANTEAFF.

This clone was counted a few times. The chain is built from TRBV5-1 and TRBJ2-1; D is unresolved. This CDR3 has 15 amino acids. Trimming shortened V by 0 bases and J by 0 bases, and 7 bases separated the two germline ends. The germline V gene encodes CDR1 SGHRS and CDR2 YFSETQ. This CDR3 reads CASSLVRPSYNEQFF. CDR3 bases: TGCGCCAGCAGCTTGGTCAGGCCCTCCTACAATGAGCAGTTCTTC.

This clone was detected once. The V call is TRBV4-2, the J call TRBJ2-1, with TRBD2 matching 8 bases. Germline CDR1 LGHNA, CDR2 YNFKEQ. V trimming: 1 base; J trimming: 6 bases; junction bases outside the gene matches: 5. The CDR3 runs 15 residues. The CDR3 loop is CASSQVGTRLNEQFF. CDR3 nucleotides: TGTGCCAGCAGCCAAGTCGGGACTAGACTCAATGAGCAGTTCTTC.

This clone was detected only a few times. The V and J genes are TRBV29-1 and TRBJ2-4; possibly TRBD1 for D (5 bases). CDR1 SQVTM and CDR2 ANQGSEA come from the germline V gene. CDR3 length equals 15 residues. Trimming removed 0 bases from V and 6 bases from J, with 15 bases in between. CDR3 residues: CSVEDLLRVGNIQYF. The CDR3 DNA sequence: TGCAGCGTTGAAGATCTTCTCAGGGTCGGAAACATTCAGTACTTC.

The V call is TRBV2, the J call TRBJ2-2; TRBD1 agrees at 10 bases. This CDR3 region has 14 residues. CDR1 and CDR2 from the germline V gene are SNHLY and FYNNEI. V gave up 5 bases and J gave up 6 bases; unmatched junction bases: 3. The CDR3 nucleotides are TGTGCCAGCAGTTTGACAGGGGGCCCCGGGGAGCTGTTTTTT. It yields the protein CASSLTGGPGELFF.

V usage is TRBV5-1 and J usage is TRBJ2-1; D is possibly TRBD2 (6 bases). This CDR3 is built from 17 residues. Between the trimmed V and J ends, which lost 4 bases and 8 bases, there was a span of 25 bases. CDR1 and CDR2 from the germline V gene are SGHRS and YFSETQ. CDR3 sequence: CASSIDGQVASGDEQFF. CDR3 nucleotide sequence: TGCGCCAGCAGCATCGACGGGCAGGTTGCTTCGGGGGATGAGCAGTTCTTC.

This clone has only a few counts. This chain links TRBV19 with TRBJ1-1, with a weak D call TRBD1 (5 bases). V was shortened by 2 bases and J by 3 bases, with 10 bases between the two germline ends. The CDR3 loop spans 14 amino acids. Germline assignment: CDR1 LNHDA and CDR2 SQIVND (reference sequence). The CDR3 reads CASSIRGLDTEAFF. The CDR3 nucleotides are TGTGCCAGTAGTATAAGGGGCTTGGACACTGAAGCTTTCTTT.